This T cell receptor beta chain was profiled in a study of shared clonotypes between healthy human individuals (dated by TCRdb to the early 2020s). With regard to the full study: Two women and three men aged 18 to 49 years were included in the cohort. For each donor, three plates each were used for CD4 naive and CD4 memory, two plates were used for CD8 naive, and one plate was used for CD8 memory. The study deeply sequenced blood TCR repertoires of several healthy adults to estimate repertoire size and the extent of clonotype sharing between individuals. To increase sequencing depth and limit assay-specific biases, TCR repertoire library preparation and sequencing were carried out by different laboratories using diverse techniques. Per donor, leukapheresis produced somewhere between about 0.85 and 10 billion PBMCs.

Using the deep immunoSEQ assay, TCR CDR3 regions were amplified from genomic DNA by multiplex PCR. For each cell subset, the extracted genomic DNA was distributed evenly across all wells of several immunoSEQ 96-well plates, and each plate served as one replicate. For sorted subsets, about 200 ng genomic DNA, equal to approximately 30,000 T cell genomes, was loaded into each replicate PCR. Purified libraries were measured with a Qubit 3.0 fluorometer, size-checked on a Bioanalyzer 2100, and measured again with the KAPA Library Quantification kit. Every immunoSEQ 96-well plate was sequenced on a separate single-read 150-cycle Illumina NextSeq 550 flow cell. As for the authors' bioinformatics: The immunoSEQ output contained only junctional sequences without quality scores, so filtering could not match that applied to full-length reads. To assign V/J genes and CDR3, sequences were annotated using PyIR, a Python wrapper for IgBLAST v1.9, with IMGT germline references. Any read was removed if the V/J assignment was weak (E-value above 1e-6), the CDR3 was missing, or the read contained stop codons, out-of-frame junctions, or ambiguous translated residues. V3J clonotypes were defined by identical inferred V gene, J gene, and CDR3 amino acid sequence. The percentage overlap between two repertoires was calculated by dividing the number of shared unique clonotypes by the size of the smaller repertoire. Three approaches were used to assess repertoire richness: RTK rarefaction, the Chao1 estimator, and Recon v2.1 estimates of unobserved clonotypes. For all TCRbeta clonotypes obtained by the gDNA method from a few donors, generation probabilities were computed with OLGA. Drawn from immuneACCESS, this table holds only the in-frame rearrangements with V and J called that TCRdb kept. Clones are partly lost; checked studies trace under half to an unresolved V gene and leave the rest unexplained. For V, J and clone size, that table is used; D and trimming come from the DNA. The sample includes millions of clones, with around nine tenths observed a single time. The ten largest make up more than 0.12% of the sample.

Note on this clone: The antigen this receptor binds is unknown. The record has no base qualities; no much larger clone is one base away.

Healthy HIV-negative adults with no recently reported acute infections or vaccinations were included as donors. Every donor was a Caucasian adult residing in Nashville, Tennessee, USA. CD4+ T cells were enriched by magnetic negative selection, after which naive cells were positively selected on CD45RA and the negative fraction was taken as the memory subset. After blood collection by leukapheresis, PBMCs were isolated using Ficoll-Histopaque density gradient centrifugation and then cryopreserved in the vapor phase of liquid nitrogen. Purity and quantity of every magnetically sorted T cell population were checked by analytical flow cytometry. Each sorted fraction had its genomic DNA isolated and then quantified by UV absorbance on a Nanodrop 2000c. Overall results and qualifications from the work: Compared with non-shared clonotypes, the clonotypes found in all four sorted-subset donors had higher generation probabilities. Pairwise subsampling indicated that sequencing depth was expected to affect the degree of clonotype sharing among donors. Larger estimated clonotype richness was generally found for naive subsets than for memory subsets. The genetic and exposure-history diversity represented was limited by the small number of donors. Approximately 5% of naive CD4, roughly 3.6% of naive CD8, about 2.4% of memory CD4, and roughly 0.4% of memory CD8 clonotypes were shared across four donors. Rarefaction of sorted-subset datasets indicated incomplete sequencing despite the large sequencing depth. Only blood was sampled, and tissue TCR repertoires likely differ from those in blood.

For CDR1 and CDR2, the germline V gene (reference sequence) lists MNHEY and SMNVEV. Compared with germline, V lacks 3 bases and J lacks 5 bases; bases without a gene match: 4. Measured from the cysteine to the phenylalanine, the CDR3 is 14 residues long. Only CDR3 DNA remains: 42 bases, in frame from the first base. This sequence uses TRBV27 and TRBJ2-1, with 7 bases matching TRBD2. Source material: naive CD4+ T cells sorted from blood. The sample's cell subset or site, from its label and the paper: CD45RA+ positively selected. This TCR was recovered from a man younger than 35 in good health. At the DNA level, the sequence is TGTGCCAGCAGTTTCCAGCGGGGAAACAATGAGCAGTTCTTC. Its product reads: CASSFQRGNNEQFF.